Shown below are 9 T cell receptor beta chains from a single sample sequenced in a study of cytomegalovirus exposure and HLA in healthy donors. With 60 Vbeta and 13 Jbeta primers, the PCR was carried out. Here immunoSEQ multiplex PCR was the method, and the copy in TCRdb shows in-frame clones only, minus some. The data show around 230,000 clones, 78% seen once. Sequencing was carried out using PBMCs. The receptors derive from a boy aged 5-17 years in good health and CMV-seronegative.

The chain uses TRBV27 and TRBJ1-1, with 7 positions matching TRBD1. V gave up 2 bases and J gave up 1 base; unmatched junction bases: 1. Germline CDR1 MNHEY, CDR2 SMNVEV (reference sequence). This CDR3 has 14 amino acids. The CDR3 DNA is TGTGCCAGCAGTTTAAGGGGGCCGAACACTGAAGCTTTCTTT. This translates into CASSLRGPNTEAFF.

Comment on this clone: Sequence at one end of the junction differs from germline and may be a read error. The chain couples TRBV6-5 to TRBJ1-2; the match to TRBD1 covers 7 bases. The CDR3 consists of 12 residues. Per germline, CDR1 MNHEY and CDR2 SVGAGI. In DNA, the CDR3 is TGTGCCAGCAGTAGGACAGGCGCCGGCTACCCCTTC. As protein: CASSRTGAGYPF.

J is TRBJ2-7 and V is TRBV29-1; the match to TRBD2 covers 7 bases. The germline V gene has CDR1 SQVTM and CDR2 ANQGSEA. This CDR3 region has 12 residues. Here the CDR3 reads CSAGLSSYEQYF. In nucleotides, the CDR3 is TGCTCAGCGGGACTTAGCTCCTACGAGCAGTACTTC.

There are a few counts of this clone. CDR3 in amino acids: CASSRGADRVWTDTQYF. The CDR3 DNA sequence: TGTGCCAGCAGTCGGGGCGCCGACAGGGTATGGACAGATACGCAGTATTTT. The chain combines TRBV4-2 with TRBJ2-3, with 7 bases that match TRBD1. The CDR3 has 17 amino acids. V lost 6 bases, J lost 3 bases, and 15 bases stayed unmatched. Germline loops: CDR1 LGHNA, CDR2 YNFKEQ.

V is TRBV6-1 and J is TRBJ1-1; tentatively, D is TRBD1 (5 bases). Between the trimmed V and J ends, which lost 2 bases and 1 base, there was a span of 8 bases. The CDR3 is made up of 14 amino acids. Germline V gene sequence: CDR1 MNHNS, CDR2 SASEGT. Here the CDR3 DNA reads TGTGCCAGCAGTGAACCAACAGGGAACACTGAAGCTTTCTTT. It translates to CASSEPTGNTEAFF.

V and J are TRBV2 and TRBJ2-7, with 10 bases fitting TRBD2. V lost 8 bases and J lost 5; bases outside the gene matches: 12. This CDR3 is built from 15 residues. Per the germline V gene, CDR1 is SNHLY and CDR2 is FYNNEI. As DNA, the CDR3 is TGTGCCAGCCGATACATAGCGGGAGGTTCCAACGAGCAGTACTTC. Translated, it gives CASRYIAGGSNEQYF.

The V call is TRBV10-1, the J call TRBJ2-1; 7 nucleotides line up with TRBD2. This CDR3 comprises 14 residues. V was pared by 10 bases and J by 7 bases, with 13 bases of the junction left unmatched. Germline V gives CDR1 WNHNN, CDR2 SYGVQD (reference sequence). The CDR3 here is CATSAGGSRNEQFF. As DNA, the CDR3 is TGCGCCACCAGCGCTGGCGGGAGTAGAAATGAGCAGTTCTTC.

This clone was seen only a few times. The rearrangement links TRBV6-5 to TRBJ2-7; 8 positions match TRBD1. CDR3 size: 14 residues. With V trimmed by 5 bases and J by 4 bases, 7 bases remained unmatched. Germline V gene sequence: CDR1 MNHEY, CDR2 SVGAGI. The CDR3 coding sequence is TGTGCCAGCAGTGGAGGACAGGGATTTTACGAGCAGTACTTC. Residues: CASSGGQGFYEQYF.

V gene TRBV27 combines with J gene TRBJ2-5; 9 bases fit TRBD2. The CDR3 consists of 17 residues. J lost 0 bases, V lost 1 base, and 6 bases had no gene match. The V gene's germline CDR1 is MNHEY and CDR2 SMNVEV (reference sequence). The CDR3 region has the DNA TGTGCCAGCAGTTTATTTAGCGGGGGATTGTACCAAGAGACCCAGTACTTC. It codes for CASSLFSGGLYQETQYF.